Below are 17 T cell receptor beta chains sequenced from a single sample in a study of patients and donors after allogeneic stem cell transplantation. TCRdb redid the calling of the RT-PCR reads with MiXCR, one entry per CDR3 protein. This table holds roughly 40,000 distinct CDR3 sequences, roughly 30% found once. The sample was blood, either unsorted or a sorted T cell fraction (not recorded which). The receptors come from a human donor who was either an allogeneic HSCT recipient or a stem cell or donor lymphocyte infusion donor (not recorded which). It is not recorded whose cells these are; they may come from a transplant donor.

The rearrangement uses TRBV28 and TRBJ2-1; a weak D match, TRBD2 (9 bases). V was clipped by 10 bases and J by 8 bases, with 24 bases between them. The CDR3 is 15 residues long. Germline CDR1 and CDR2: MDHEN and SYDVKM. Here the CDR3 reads CAIPLASGTGDEQFF. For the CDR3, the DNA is TGTGCCATCCCTCTGGCTAGCGGGACAGGTGATGAGCAGTTCTTC.

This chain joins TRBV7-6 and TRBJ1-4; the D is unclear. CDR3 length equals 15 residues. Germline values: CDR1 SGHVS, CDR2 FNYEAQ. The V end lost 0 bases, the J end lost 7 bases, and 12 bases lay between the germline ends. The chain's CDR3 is CASSLAHRVAEKLFF. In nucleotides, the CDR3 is TGTGCCAGCAGCTTAGCGCATCGAGTGGCTGAAAAACTGTTTTTT.

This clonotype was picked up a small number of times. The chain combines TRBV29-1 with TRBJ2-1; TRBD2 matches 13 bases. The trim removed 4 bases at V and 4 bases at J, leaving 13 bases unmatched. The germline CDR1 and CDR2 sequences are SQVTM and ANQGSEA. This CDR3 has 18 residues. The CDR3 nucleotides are TGCAGCGTTGCCGTTACCCTACGGACTAGCGGGAGTTACAATGAGCAGTTCTTC. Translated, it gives CSVAVTLRTSGSYNEQFF.

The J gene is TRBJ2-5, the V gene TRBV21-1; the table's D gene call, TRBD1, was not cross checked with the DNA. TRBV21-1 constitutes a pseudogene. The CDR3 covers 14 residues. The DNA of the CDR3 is TGTGCCAGCCCCGACAGGGGGCTTGAAGAGACCCAGTACTTC. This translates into CASPDRGLEETQYF.

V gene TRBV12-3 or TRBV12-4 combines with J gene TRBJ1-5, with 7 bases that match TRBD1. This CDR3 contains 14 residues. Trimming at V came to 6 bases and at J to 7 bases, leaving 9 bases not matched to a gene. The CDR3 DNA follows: TGTGCCAGCAGCCCGGGACAGCGACGACAGCCCCAGCATTTT. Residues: CASSPGQRRQPQHF.

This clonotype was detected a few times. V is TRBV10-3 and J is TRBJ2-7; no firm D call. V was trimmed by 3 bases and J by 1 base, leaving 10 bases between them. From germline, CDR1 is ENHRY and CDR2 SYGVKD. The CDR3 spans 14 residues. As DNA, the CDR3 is TGTGCCATCAGTGACGGGCGGAATTCCTACGAGCAGTACTTC. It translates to CAISDGRNSYEQYF.

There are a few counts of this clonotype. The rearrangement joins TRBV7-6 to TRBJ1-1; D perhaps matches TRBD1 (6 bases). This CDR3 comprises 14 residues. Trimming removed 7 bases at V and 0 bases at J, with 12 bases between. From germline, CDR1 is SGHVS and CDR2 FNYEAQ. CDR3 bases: TGTGCCAGCACCCCAGGGGATATGAACACTGAAGCTTTCTTT. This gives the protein CASTPGDMNTEAFF.

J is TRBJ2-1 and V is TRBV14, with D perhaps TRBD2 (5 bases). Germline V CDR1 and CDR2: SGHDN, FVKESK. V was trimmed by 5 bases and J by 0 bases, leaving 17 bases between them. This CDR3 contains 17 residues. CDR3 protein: CASSEGPAESSYNEQFF. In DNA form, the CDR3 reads TGTGCCAGCAGCGAGGGTCCAGCGGAGAGCTCCTACAATGAGCAGTTCTTC.

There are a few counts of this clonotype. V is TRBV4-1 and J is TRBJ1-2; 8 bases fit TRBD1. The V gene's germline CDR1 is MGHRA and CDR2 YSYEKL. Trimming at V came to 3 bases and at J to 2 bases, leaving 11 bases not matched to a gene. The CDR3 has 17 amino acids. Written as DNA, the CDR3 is TGCGCCAGCAGCCATCCCAACCGGGACAGGAAGAACTATGGCTACACCTTC. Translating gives CASSHPNRDRKNYGYTF.

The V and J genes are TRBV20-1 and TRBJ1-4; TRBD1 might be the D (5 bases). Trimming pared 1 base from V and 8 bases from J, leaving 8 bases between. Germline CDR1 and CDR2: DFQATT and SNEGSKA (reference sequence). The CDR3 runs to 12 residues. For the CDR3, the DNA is TGCAGTGCTAGAGGCAGGGAGGAAAAACTGTTTTTT. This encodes CSARGREEKLFF.

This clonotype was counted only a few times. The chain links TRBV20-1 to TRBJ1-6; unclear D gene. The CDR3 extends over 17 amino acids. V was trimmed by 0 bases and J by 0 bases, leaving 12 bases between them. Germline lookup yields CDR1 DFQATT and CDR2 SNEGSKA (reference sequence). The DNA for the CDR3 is TGCAGTGCTAGAGATTGGAAAGGGAGCTCCTATAATTCACCCCTCCACTTT. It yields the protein CSARDWKGSSYNSPLHF.

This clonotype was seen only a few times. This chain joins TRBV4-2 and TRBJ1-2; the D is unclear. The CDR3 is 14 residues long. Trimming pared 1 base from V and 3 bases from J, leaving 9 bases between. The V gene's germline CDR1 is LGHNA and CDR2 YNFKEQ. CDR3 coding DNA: TGTGCCAGCAGCCAAGGATTAACAGACTATGGCTACACCTTC. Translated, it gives CASSQGLTDYGYTF.

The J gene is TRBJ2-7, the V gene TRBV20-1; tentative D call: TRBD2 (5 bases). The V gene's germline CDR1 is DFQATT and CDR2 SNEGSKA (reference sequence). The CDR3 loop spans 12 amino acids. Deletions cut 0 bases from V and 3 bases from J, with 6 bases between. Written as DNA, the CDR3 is TGCAGTGCTAGAGAAGAGGGCTACGAGCAGTACTTC. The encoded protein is CSAREEGYEQYF.

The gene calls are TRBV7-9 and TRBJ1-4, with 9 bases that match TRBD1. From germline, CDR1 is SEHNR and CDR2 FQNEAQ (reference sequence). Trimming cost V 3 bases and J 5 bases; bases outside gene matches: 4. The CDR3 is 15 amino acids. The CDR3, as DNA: TGTGCCAGCAGCTTGACCGGGACAGGGAATGAAAAACTGTTTTTT. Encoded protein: CASSLTGTGNEKLFF.

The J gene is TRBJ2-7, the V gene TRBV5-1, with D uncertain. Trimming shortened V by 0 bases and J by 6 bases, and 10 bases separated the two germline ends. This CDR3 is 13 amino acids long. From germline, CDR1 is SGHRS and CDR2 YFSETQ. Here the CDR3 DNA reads TGCGCCAGCAGCTTGGGGGTGTGGAGCGAGCAGTACTTC. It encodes CASSLGVWSEQYF.

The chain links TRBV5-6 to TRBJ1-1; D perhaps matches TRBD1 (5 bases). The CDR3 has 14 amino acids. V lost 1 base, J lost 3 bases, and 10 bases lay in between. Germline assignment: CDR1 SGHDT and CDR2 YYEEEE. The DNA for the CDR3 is TGTGCCAGCAGCTTGTGGGGAGGGGACACTGAAGCTTTCTTT. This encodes CASSLWGGDTEAFF.

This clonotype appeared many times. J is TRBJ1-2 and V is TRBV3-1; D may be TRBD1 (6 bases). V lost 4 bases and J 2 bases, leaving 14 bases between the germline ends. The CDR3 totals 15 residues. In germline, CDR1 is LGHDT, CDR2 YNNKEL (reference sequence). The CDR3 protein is CASSLLRGTNYGYTF. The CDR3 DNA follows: TGTGCCAGCAGCCTTCTAAGGGGGACCAACTATGGCTACACCTTC.